Following are 14 T cell receptor beta chains from one sample sequenced in a study of shared clonotypes between healthy human individuals. Method: immunoSEQ multiplex PCR; TCRdb's copy keeps in-frame clones and lacks some. Here the sample spans under 2.5 million clones, roughly 90% being singletons. Sequencing was done on a sample of naive CD4+ T cells from PBMCs. Regarding subset: CD45RA+ positively selected. All receptors come from a man aged 18 to 30 in good health. Some clones in this sample may be carry-over from other donors' samples.

The chain employs TRBV7-3 and TRBJ1-1; D perhaps matches TRBD1 (5 bases). Trimming removed 2 bases from V and 1 base from J, with 8 bases in between. The CDR3 consists of 14 residues. CDR1 is SGHTA and CDR2 is FQGTGA in the germline V gene. The CDR3 DNA reads TGTGCCAGCAGCTTAGAACAGGCGAACACTGAAGCTTTCTTT. Residues: CASSLEQANTEAFF.

The rearrangement joins TRBV7-7 to TRBJ2-3; D possibly matches TRBD1 or TRBD2 (5 bases each). The CDR3 contains 14 residues. From germline, CDR1 is SSHAT and CDR2 FNYEAQ (reference sequence). With 5 bases removed from V and 4 bases from J, the gap between germline ends came to 13 bases. Written as DNA, the CDR3 is TGTGCCAGCAGCCTCGGGACGGGCTCAGATACGCAGTATTTT. It encodes CASSLGTGSDTQYF.

The rearrangement links TRBV9 to TRBJ1-3; D is unclear. Trimming removed 0 bases at V and 0 bases at J, with 7 bases between. The germline CDR1 and CDR2 sequences are SGDLS and YYNGEE. This CDR3 region has 15 residues. DNA of the CDR3: TGTGCCAGCAGCGTAGCCCCGATCTCTGGAAACACCATATATTTT. Protein sequence: CASSVAPISGNTIYF.

The V and J genes are TRBV9 and TRBJ2-1, with 10 bases aligning to TRBD2. CDR1 is SGDLS, CDR2 YYNGEE, per germline. The trim removed 4 bases at V and 9 bases at J, leaving 1 base unmatched. This CDR3 contains 12 residues. CDR3: CASSTSGIEQFF. The DNA for the CDR3 is TGTGCCAGCAGCACTAGCGGGATTGAGCAGTTCTTC.

Notes on this clone: This same CDR3 is encoded by further DNA sequences in the sample. This sequence joins TRBV7-9 and TRBJ2-7; D may be TRBD2 (6 bases). CDR3 length equals 11 residues. Germline V lookup: CDR1 SEHNR, CDR2 FQNEAQ (reference sequence). V lost 1 base and J lost 9, with 7 bases in between. CDR3 residues: CASSLVGGQYF. Here the CDR3 DNA reads TGTGCCAGCAGCTTAGTCGGGGGGCAGTACTTC. The whole variable domain, filled in from reference TRBV7-9 and TRBJ2-7, reads DTGVSQNPRHKITKRGQNVTFRCDPISEHNRLYWYRQTLGQGPEFLTYFQNEAQLEKSRLLSDRFSAERPKGSFSTLEIQRTEQGDSAMYLCASSLVGGQYFGPGTRLTVT.

The chain recombines TRBV28 with TRBJ2-3; 12 bases agree with TRBD2. This CDR3 region has 17 residues. The V gene's germline CDR1 is MDHEN and CDR2 SYDVKM. V was pared by 6 bases and J by 2 bases, with 9 bases of the junction left unmatched. The CDR3 nucleotides are TGTGCCAGCAGCCCCTTCGGACTAGCGGGAACCACAGATACGCAGTATTTT. It encodes CASSPFGLAGTTDTQYF.

This chain connects TRBV5-1 to TRBJ2-1; D gene uncertain. The length of the CDR3 is 13 residues. Germline CDR1 reads SGHRS; CDR2 reads YFSETQ. Trimming shortened V by 3 bases and J by 6 bases, and 10 bases separated the two germline ends. CDR3 nucleotide sequence: TGCGCCAGCAGCTGGTCTGGGCCCAATGAGCAGTTCTTC. This encodes CASSWSGPNEQFF.

This chain uses TRBV5-1 with TRBJ2-1; 7 bases fit TRBD2. With V trimmed by 7 bases and J by 6 bases, 13 bases remained unmatched. CDR1 and CDR2 from the germline V gene are SGHRS and YFSETQ. The CDR3 has 15 amino acids. The CDR3 DNA reads TGCGCCAGCGGAGGTTTGGGCGGGAGTGCCAATGAGCAGTTCTTC. Residues: CASGGLGGSANEQFF.

As DNA, the CDR3 is TGTGCCAGCAGTTGGACTTCATCTTCCTACAATGAGCAGTTCTTC. This codes for CASSWTSSSYNEQFF. The chain joins TRBV27 to TRBJ2-1; tentatively, D is TRBD2 (5 bases). Trimming stripped 4 bases from V and 1 base from J, with 11 bases between. This CDR3 has 15 residues. Looked up from germline, CDR1 is MNHEY and CDR2 is SMNVEV (reference sequence).

The J gene is TRBJ2-2, the V gene TRBV5-8; tentatively, D is TRBD1 or TRBD2 (6 bases each). V dropped 0 bases and J dropped 1 base, with 10 bases sitting between them. The CDR3 contains 16 residues. In germline, CDR1 is SGHTS, CDR2 YDEGEE. The CDR3 nucleotides read TGTGCCAGCAGCTTGGTGGCGGGACAGAACACCGGGGAGCTGTTTTTT. Its protein product is CASSLVAGQNTGELFF.

In this sample, this clone turned up once. V usage is TRBV4-1 and J usage is TRBJ1-4; possibly TRBD1 for D (6 bases). Germline V gene data show CDR1 as MGHRA and CDR2 as YSYEKL. This CDR3 spans 16 amino acids. Trimming pared 4 bases from V and 0 bases from J, leaving 12 bases between. The CDR3 DNA reads TGCGCCAGCAGCCGTTCCCAGGGGACAACTAATGAAAAACTGTTTTTT. Its translation: CASSRSQGTTNEKLFF.

The rearrangement joins TRBV28 to TRBJ1-2; D might be TRBD1 (5 bases). The CDR3 consists of 14 residues. Germline V CDR1 and CDR2: MDHEN, SYDVKM. V lost 2 bases and J 7 bases, leaving 14 bases between the germline ends. The CDR3 DNA follows: TGTGCCAGCAGTTTAATAACAGGAGTAGGTGGCTACACCTTC. Translation: CASSLITGVGGYTF.

This clone occurred once. The chain has TRBV4-3 and TRBJ2-1; 9 bases match TRBD1. This CDR3 region has 15 residues. Germline V gene sequence: CDR1 LGHNA, CDR2 YSLEER. V shed 4 bases and J 5 bases; nucleotides not matched to a gene: 6. The CDR3 spells CASSPDRGAHNEQFF. In nucleotides, the CDR3 is TGCGCCAGCAGCCCCGACAGGGGGGCACACAATGAGCAGTTCTTC.

The chain employs TRBV11-2 and TRBJ2-1; D is ambiguous. The ends were cut back, 5 bases at V and 5 bases at J, with 19 bases in the middle. Germline V lookup: CDR1 SGHAT, CDR2 FQNNGV. The CDR3 sequence is 16 residues long. The CDR3 DNA reads as TGTGCCAGCAGCCTATCCACCTTGGCGACCGACAATGAGCAGTTCTTC. This sequence encodes CASSLSTLATDNEQFF.